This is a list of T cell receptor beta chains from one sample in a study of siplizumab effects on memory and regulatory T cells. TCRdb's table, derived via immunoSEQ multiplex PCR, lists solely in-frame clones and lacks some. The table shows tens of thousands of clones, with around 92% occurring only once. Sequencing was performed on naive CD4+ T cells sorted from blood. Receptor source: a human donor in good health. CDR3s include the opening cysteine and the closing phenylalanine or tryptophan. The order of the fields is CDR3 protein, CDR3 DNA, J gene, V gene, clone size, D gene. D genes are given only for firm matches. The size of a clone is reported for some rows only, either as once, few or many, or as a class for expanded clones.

CDR3 protein: CASSPRNRDEAFF
CDR3 DNA: TGTGCCAGCTCACCACGGAACAGGGATGAAGCTTTCTTT
J gene: TRBJ1-1
V gene: TRBV18
clone size: .
D gene: .

CDR3 protein: CASSPQGGSFRETQYF
CDR3 DNA: TGTGCCAGTAGTCCCCAAGGGGGGTCCTTTCGAGAGACCCAGTACTTC
J gene: TRBJ2-5
V gene: TRBV19
clone size: .
D gene: .

CDR3 protein: CASSPTGDVGNTIYF
CDR3 DNA: TGTGCCAGCAGCCCTACAGGGGACGTTGGAAACACCATATATTTT
J gene: TRBJ1-3
V gene: TRBV7-8
clone size: once
D gene: TRBD1

CDR3 protein: CSVVPLAGAQETQYF
CDR3 DNA: TGCAGCGTTGTACCGCTAGCGGGGGCGCAAGAGACCCAGTACTTC
J gene: TRBJ2-5
V gene: TRBV29-1
clone size: .
D gene: TRBD2

CDR3 protein: CASSPRTGGNTEAFF
CDR3 DNA: TGTGCCAGCAGCCCACGGACAGGGGGAAACACTGAAGCTTTCTTT
J gene: TRBJ1-1
V gene: TRBV5-6
clone size: .
D gene: TRBD1

CDR3 protein: CARTKSGTDGNTIYF
CDR3 DNA: TGCGCCAGAACAAAAAGCGGGACAGACGGAAACACCATATATTTT
J gene: TRBJ1-3
V gene: TRBV4-1
clone size: .
D gene: TRBD1

CDR3 protein: CASSLAGGKSYEQYF
CDR3 DNA: TGCGCCAGCAGCTTGGCAGGGGGGAAGAGCTACGAGCAGTACTTC
J gene: TRBJ2-7
V gene: TRBV5-1
clone size: .
D gene: .

CDR3 protein: CASSPAAGIYGYTF
CDR3 DNA: TGTGCCAGCAGCCCCGCTGCAGGGATCTATGGCTACACCTTC
J gene: TRBJ1-2
V gene: TRBV5-4
clone size: .
D gene: .

CDR3 protein: CASSLALGREAFF
CDR3 DNA: TGTGCCAGCAGCTTAGCGCTAGGCAGGGAAGCTTTCTTT
J gene: TRBJ1-1
V gene: TRBV7-8
clone size: .
D gene: .

CDR3 protein: CAISGNSYSYTF
CDR3 DNA: TGTGCCATCAGTGGAAACAGCTACAGCTACACCTTC
J gene: TRBJ1-2
V gene: TRBV10-3
clone size: .
D gene: .

CDR3 protein: CASSFRGRERDTQYF
CDR3 DNA: TGTGCCAGCAGCTTCCGCGGGAGGGAGCGAGATACGCAGTATTTT
J gene: TRBJ2-3
V gene: TRBV5-4
clone size: .
D gene: TRBD2

CDR3 protein: CASSNGGGRLNSPLHF
CDR3 DNA: TGTGCCAGCTCAAACGGAGGGGGCAGATTGAATTCACCCCTCCACTTT
J gene: TRBJ1-6
V gene: TRBV18
clone size: .
D gene: TRBD1

CDR3 protein: CATSRDNQPQHF
CDR3 DNA: TGTGCCACCAGCAGAGATAATCAGCCCCAGCATTTT
J gene: TRBJ1-5
V gene: TRBV15
clone size: .
D gene: .

CDR3 protein: CASSPQSSYNEQFF
CDR3 DNA: TGTGCCAGCAGCCCTCAGAGCTCCTACAATGAGCAGTTCTTC
J gene: TRBJ2-1
V gene: TRBV11-3
clone size: .
D gene: .

CDR3 protein: CASSPGNRVEAFF
CDR3 DNA: TGTGCCAGCTCACCCGGTAACAGGGTTGAAGCTTTCTTT
J gene: TRBJ1-1
V gene: TRBV18
clone size: .
D gene: .

CDR3 protein: CASSQEGGGEQPQHF
CDR3 DNA: TGTGCCAGCAGCCAAGAAGGGGGCGGCGAACAGCCCCAGCATTTT
J gene: TRBJ1-5
V gene: TRBV4-2
clone size: .
D gene: TRBD1

CDR3 protein: CASSLGGYEQYF
CDR3 DNA: TGCGCCAGCAGCTTGGGGGGGTACGAGCAGTACTTC
J gene: TRBJ2-7
V gene: TRBV5-1
clone size: .
D gene: .

CDR3 protein: CASSLLGQNEKLFF
CDR3 DNA: TGTGCCAGCAGCTTGTTAGGGCAGAATGAAAAACTGTTTTTT
J gene: TRBJ1-4
V gene: TRBV5-4
clone size: .
D gene: .

CDR3 protein: CASGLVSVNQPQHF
CDR3 DNA: TGTGCTAGTGGTTTGGTATCGGTGAACCAGCCCCAGCATTTT
J gene: TRBJ1-5
V gene: TRBV12-5
clone size: .
D gene: .

CDR3 protein: CASSDRQGRPYGYTF
CDR3 DNA: TGTGCCAGCAGTGACAGACAGGGGCGACCCTATGGCTACACCTTC
J gene: TRBJ1-2
V gene: TRBV25-1
clone size: .
D gene: TRBD1